Each of the 15 T cell receptor beta chains below was sequenced from the same sample in a study of shared clonotypes between healthy human individuals. Data came from immunoSEQ multiplex PCR; TCRdb stores just in-frame clones and leaves some out. The sample includes about 690,000 clones, less than 95% of them seen just once. The specimen sequenced was memory CD8+ T cells from PBMCs. Subset noted: CD45RO+ cells pooled with CCR7-negative TemRA cells. Receptors originate from a man aged 18 to 30 in good health. Some clones in this sample may be carry-over from other donors' samples.

This clone was detected only a few times. This sequence joins TRBV27 and TRBJ1-2, with 8 bases matching TRBD1. The CDR3 has 12 amino acids. With 10 bases clipped from V and 7 bases from J, the junction kept 8 bases outside the gene matches. Per the germline V gene, CDR1 is MNHEY and CDR2 is SMNVEV (reference sequence). CDR3 in amino acids: CATRKDRVGYTF. The CDR3 nucleotides read TGTGCCACCAGAAAGGACAGGGTTGGCTACACCTTC.

V is TRBV7-3 and J is TRBJ2-3; a possible D gene is TRBD2 (5 bases). From germline, CDR1 is SGHTA and CDR2 FQGTGA. The CDR3 consists of 17 residues. The V gene lost 5 bases and the J gene lost 4 bases, with 22 bases spanning the gap. The CDR3 DNA is TGTGCCAGCAGCCCTCAAGGACTTGAGCCTTACCCAGATACGCAGTATTTT. It specifies CASSPQGLEPYPDTQYF.

The chain employs TRBV13 and TRBJ2-7; possibly TRBD1 or TRBD2 for D (5 bases each). The V gene lost 3 bases and the J gene lost 0 bases, with 21 bases spanning the gap. Germline V gene data show CDR1 as PRHDT and CDR2 as FYEKMQ (reference sequence). CDR3 length: 18 residues. In DNA, the CDR3 is TGTGCCAGCAGCTTGATTGAGAGACGGGACCGAGACTCCTACGAGCAGTACTTC. This translates into CASSLIERRDRDSYEQYF.

The chain uses TRBV27 and TRBJ1-2; 9 bases match TRBD1. V was pared by 4 bases and J by 5 bases, with 2 bases of the junction left unmatched. The CDR3 is made up of 13 amino acids. Germline V CDR1 and CDR2: MNHEY, SMNVEV (reference sequence). CDR3 DNA sequence: TGTGCCAGCAGTTGGGGACAGGGTTATGGCTACACCTTC. Translating it yields CASSWGQGYGYTF.

The CDR3, as DNA: TGCGCCAGTCGACTAGCGGGTGTCTACGAGCAGTACTTC. Translated, it gives CASRLAGVYEQYF. The genes are TRBV5-1 and TRBJ2-7; 10 bases match TRBD2. The CDR3 is 13 amino acids. V gave up 8 bases and J gave up 3 bases; unmatched junction bases: 5. The germline V gene has CDR1 SGHRS and CDR2 YFSETQ.

In this sample, this clone turned up once. The chain is built from TRBV27 and TRBJ2-7; D not resolved. Trimming removed 3 bases at V and 3 bases at J, with 12 bases between. Germline CDR1 reads MNHEY; CDR2 reads SMNVEV (reference sequence). The CDR3 is 14 amino acids. CDR3: CASSFFPGNYEQYF. The DNA of the CDR3 is TGTGCCAGCAGTTTTTTTCCCGGCAACTACGAGCAGTACTTC.

The chain employs TRBV7-9 and TRBJ1-3; TRBD1 agrees at 7 bases. The CDR3 length is 17 residues. Germline loops: CDR1 SEHNR, CDR2 FQNEAQ (reference sequence). V shed 3 bases, J shed 0 bases, and the junction held 8 bases outside the gene matches. CDR3: CASSLGDRVLSGNTIYF. DNA of the CDR3: TGTGCCAGCAGCTTGGGCGACAGGGTTCTCTCTGGAAACACCATATATTTT.

V gene TRBV29-1 combines with J gene TRBJ1-5; D is perhaps TRBD1 (5 bases). The V end was cut by 4 bases, the J end by 6 bases, with 13 bases between. Germline V gives CDR1 SQVTM, CDR2 ANQGSEA. The CDR3 loop spans 13 amino acids. The CDR3 bases are TGCAGCGTTGTGAGGGGCGCGGGTCAGCCCCAGCATTTT. Its translation: CSVVRGAGQPQHF.

This clone occurred once. The same CDR3 also results from other DNA sequences found in this sample. The chain couples TRBV5-1 to TRBJ1-1, with unresolved D. The V end was cut by 5 bases, the J end by 4 bases, with 15 bases between. The CDR3 consists of 14 residues. Germline V gene lookup returns CDR1 SGHRS and CDR2 YFSETQ. The CDR3 reads CASSLAGSVTEAFF. In DNA form, the CDR3 reads TGCGCCAGCAGTCTGGCCGGCTCCGTCACTGAAGCTTTCTTT.

V and J are TRBV28 and TRBJ2-5; D is undetermined. V lost 3 bases to trimming and J lost 1 base, with 15 bases between them. This CDR3 region has 16 residues. The V gene's germline CDR1 is MDHEN and CDR2 SYDVKM. This chain's CDR3 is CASSFGRLYLQETQYF. In nucleotides, the CDR3 is TGTGCCAGCAGTTTCGGAAGACTTTACCTCCAAGAGACCCAGTACTTC.

The CDR3 is CASSYSSGAVSYEQYF. In nucleotides, the CDR3 is TGTGCCAGCAGTTACTCGAGCGGGGCAGTCTCCTACGAGCAGTACTTC. J is TRBJ2-7 and V is TRBV6-5; 7 bases are a match to TRBD2. J was trimmed by 0 bases and V by 0 bases; bases with no gene match: 5. The CDR3 totals 16 residues. Germline loops: CDR1 MNHEY, CDR2 SVGAGI.

The chain recombines TRBV7-9 with TRBJ2-5; D is unclear. V shed 3 bases and J shed 2 bases, with 13 bases lying between them. CDR1 is SEHNR and CDR2 is FQNEAQ in the germline V gene (reference sequence). This CDR3 has 15 amino acids. CDR3 residues: CASSFPTGKQETQYF. CDR3 DNA: TGTGCCAGCAGCTTCCCGACTGGGAAGCAAGAGACCCAGTACTTC. The variable domain in full, completed from reference TRBV7-9 and TRBJ2-5, reads DTGVSQNPRHKITKRGQNVTFRCDPISEHNRLYWYRQTLGQGPEFLTYFQNEAQLEKSRLLSDRFSAERPKGSFSTLEIQRTEQGDSAMYLCASSFPTGKQETQYFGPGTRLLVL.

J is TRBJ2-7 and V is TRBV21-1; the D segment call TRBD2 is taken from the table without a DNA check. TRBV21-1 is flagged as a pseudogene. CDR3 length: 12 amino acids. CDR3 sequence reads: CASSPPFYEQYF. DNA of the CDR3: TGTGCCAGCAGCCCCCCGTTCTACGAGCAGTACTTC.

The chain employs TRBV5-5 and TRBJ1-4, with D possibly matching TRBD1 (5 bases). This CDR3 spans 17 amino acids. Germline V gene data show CDR1 as SGHKS and CDR2 as YYEKEE (reference sequence). The V and J ends lost 0 bases and 0 bases respectively, with 12 bases between them. CDR3 nucleotide sequence: TGTGCCAGCAGCTTGGCGGGGGTCCTGACAACTAATGAAAAACTGTTTTTT. Amino acid sequence: CASSLAGVLTTNEKLFF.

This chain links TRBV6-1 with TRBJ2-7, with 9 bases fitting TRBD1. The junction had 4 bases not matched to a gene; V was cut back by 5 bases and J by 2 bases. The CDR3 contains 14 residues. Germline V gives CDR1 MNHNS, CDR2 SASEGT. CDR3 nucleotides: TGTGCCAGCAGTAGCCACAGGGGGCCCTACGAGCAGTACTTC. This sequence encodes CASSSHRGPYEQYF.